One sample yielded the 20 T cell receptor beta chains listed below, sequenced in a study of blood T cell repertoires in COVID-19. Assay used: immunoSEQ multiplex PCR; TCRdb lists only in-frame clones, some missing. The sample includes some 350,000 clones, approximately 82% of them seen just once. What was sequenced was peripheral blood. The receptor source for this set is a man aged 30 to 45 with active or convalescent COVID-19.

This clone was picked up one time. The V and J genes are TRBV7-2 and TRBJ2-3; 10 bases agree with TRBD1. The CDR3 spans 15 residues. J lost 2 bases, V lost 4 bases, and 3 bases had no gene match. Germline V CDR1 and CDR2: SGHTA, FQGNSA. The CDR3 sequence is CASSSRQGATDTQYF. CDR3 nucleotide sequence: TGTGCCAGCAGCTCCCGACAGGGGGCCACAGATACGCAGTATTTT.

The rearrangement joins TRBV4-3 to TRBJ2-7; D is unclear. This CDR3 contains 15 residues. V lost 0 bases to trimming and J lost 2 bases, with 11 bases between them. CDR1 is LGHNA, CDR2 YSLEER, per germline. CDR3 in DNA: TGCGCCAGCAGCCAAGATAACGGTGGAGCCTACGAGCAGTACTTC. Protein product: CASSQDNGGAYEQYF.

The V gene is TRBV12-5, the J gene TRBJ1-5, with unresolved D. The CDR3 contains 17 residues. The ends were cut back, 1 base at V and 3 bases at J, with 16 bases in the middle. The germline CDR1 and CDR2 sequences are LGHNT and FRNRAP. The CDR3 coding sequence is TGTGCTAGTGGTTTGGGCCCCTGGCAGGCTCCCAATCAGCCCCAGCATTTT. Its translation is CASGLGPWQAPNQPQHF.

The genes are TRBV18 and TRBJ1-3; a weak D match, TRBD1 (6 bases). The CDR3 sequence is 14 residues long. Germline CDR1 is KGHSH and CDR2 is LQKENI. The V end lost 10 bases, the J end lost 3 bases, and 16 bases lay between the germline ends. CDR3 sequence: CAIPGTGYGNTIYF. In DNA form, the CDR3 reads TGTGCCATCCCGGGCACAGGGTATGGAAACACCATATATTTT.

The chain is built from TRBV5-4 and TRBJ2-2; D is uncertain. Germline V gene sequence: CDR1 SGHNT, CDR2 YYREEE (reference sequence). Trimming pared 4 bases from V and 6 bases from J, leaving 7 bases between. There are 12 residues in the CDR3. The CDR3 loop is CASSPVAGELFF. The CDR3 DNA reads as TGTGCCAGCAGCCCAGTGGCCGGGGAGCTGTTTTTT. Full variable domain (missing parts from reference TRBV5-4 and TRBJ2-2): ETGVTQSPTHLIKTRGQQVTLRCSSQSGHNTVSWYQQALGQGPQFIFQYYREEENGRGNFPPRFSGLQFPNYSSELNVNALELDDSALYLCASSPVAGELFFGEGSRLTVL.

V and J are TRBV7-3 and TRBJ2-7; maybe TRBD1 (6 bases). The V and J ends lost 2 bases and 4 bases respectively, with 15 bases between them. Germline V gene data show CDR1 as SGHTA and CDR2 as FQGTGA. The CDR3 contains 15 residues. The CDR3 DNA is TGTGCCAGCAGCTTATCGAAAGGGACAATTTACGAGCAGTACTTC. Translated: CASSLSKGTIYEQYF. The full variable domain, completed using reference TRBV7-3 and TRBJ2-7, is GAGVSQTPSNKVTEKGKYVELRCDPISGHTALYWYRQSLGQGPEFLIYFQGTGAADDSGLPNDRFFAVRPEGSVSTLKIQRTERGDSAVYLCASSLSKGTIYEQYFGPGTRLTVT.

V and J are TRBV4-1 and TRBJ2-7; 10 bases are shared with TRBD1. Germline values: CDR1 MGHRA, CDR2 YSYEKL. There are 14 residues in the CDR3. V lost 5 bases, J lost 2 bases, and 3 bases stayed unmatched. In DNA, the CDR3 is TGCGCCAGCAGCGCCGGGACAGGGGCCTACGAGCAGTACTTC. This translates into CASSAGTGAYEQYF.

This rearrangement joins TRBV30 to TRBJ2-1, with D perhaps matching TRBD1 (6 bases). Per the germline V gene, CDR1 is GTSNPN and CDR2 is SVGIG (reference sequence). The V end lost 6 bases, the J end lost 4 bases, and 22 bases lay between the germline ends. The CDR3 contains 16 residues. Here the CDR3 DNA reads TGTGCCTGCCATTCAACGGGGCAGGGGACGTACAATGAGCAGTTCTTC. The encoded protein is CACHSTGQGTYNEQFF.

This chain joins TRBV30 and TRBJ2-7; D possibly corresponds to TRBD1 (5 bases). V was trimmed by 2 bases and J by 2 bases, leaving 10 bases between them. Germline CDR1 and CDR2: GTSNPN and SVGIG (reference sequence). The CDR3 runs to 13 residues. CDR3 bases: TGTGCCTGGAGTAGGGGCTTTACCTACGAGCAGTACTTC. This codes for CAWSRGFTYEQYF.

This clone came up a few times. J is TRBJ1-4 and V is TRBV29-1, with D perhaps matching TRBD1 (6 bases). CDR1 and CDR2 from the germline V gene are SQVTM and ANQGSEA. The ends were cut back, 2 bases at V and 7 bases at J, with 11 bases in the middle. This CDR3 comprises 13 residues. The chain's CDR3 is CSVELQGSEKLFF. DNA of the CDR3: TGCAGCGTTGAACTCCAGGGGAGTGAAAAACTGTTTTTT.

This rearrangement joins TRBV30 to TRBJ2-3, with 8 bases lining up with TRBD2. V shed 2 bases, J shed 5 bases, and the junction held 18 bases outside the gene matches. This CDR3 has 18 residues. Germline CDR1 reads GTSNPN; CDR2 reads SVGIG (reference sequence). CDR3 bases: TGTGCCTGGAGTCCTTCCTTCGGGCGGGGGGTCGCCGTAGATACGCAGTATTTT. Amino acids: CAWSPSFGRGVAVDTQYF.

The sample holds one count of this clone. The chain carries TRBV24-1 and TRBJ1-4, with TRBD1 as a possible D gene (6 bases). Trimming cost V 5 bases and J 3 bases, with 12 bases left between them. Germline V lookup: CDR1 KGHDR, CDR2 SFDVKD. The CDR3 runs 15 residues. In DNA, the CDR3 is TGTGCCACCAGTGCCTCGGACAGAGCTAATGAAAAACTGTTTTTT. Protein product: CATSASDRANEKLFF.

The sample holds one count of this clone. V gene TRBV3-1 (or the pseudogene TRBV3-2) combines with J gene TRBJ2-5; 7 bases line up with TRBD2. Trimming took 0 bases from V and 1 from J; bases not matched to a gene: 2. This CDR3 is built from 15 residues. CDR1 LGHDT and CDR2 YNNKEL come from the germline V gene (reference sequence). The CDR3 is CASSQDLAVQETQYF. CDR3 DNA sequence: TGTGCCAGCAGCCAAGATCTAGCGGTCCAAGAGACCCAGTACTTC.

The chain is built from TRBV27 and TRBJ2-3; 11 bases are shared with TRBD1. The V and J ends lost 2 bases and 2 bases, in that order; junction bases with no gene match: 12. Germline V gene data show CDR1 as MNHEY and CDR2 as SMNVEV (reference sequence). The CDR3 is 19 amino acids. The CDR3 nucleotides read TGTGCCAGCAGTTTAGATAAGGACAGGGGGCGCGATAACACAGATACGCAGTATTTT. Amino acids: CASSLDKDRGRDNTDTQYF.

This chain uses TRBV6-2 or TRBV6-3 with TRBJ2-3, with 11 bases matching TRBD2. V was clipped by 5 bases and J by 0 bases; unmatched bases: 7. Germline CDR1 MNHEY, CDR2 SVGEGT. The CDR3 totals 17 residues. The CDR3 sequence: CASSKRGLADSTDTQYF. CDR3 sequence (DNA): TGTGCCAGCAGTAAGCGGGGACTAGCGGACAGCACAGATACGCAGTATTTT.

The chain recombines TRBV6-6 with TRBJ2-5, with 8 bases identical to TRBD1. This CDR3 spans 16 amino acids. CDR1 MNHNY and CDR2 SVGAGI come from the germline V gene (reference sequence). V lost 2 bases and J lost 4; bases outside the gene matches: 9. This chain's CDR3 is CASSYGGQGAIETQYF. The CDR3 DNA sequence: TGTGCCAGCAGTTACGGAGGGCAGGGGGCGATAGAGACCCAGTACTTC.

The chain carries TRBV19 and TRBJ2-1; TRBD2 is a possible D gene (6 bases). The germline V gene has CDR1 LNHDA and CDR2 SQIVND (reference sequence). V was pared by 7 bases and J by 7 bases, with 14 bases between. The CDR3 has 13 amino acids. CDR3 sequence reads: CASTGGIRNEQFF. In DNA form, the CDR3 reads TGTGCCAGTACGGGCGGGATCAGGAATGAGCAGTTCTTC.

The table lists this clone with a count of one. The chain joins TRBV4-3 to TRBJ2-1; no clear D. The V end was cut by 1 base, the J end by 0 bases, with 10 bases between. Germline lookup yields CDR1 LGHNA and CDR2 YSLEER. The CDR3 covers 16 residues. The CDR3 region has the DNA TGCGCCAGCAGCCAAGGTCGAACAGTCTCCTACAATGAGCAGTTCTTC. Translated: CASSQGRTVSYNEQFF.

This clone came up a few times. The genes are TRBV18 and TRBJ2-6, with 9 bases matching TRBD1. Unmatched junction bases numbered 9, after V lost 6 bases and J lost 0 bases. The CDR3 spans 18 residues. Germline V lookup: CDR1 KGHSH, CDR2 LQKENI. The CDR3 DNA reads TGTGCCAGCTCGCCGATACAGGGGGCCCTCTCTGGGGCCAACGTCCTGACTTTC. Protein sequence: CASSPIQGALSGANVLTF.

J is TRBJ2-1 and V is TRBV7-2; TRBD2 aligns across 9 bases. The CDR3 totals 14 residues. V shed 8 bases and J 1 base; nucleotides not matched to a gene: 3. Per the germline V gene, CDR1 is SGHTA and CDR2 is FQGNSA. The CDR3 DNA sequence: TGTGCCAGCGGCGCGGGAGGGTCCTACAATGAGCAGTTCTTC. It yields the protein CASGAGGSYNEQFF.